This T cell receptor beta chain was observed in a study of shared clonotypes between healthy human individuals. Study-level information: Each donor contributed plates that comprised three CD4 naive, three CD4 memory, two CD8 naive and one CD8 memory.

Deletions cut 7 bases from V and 0 bases from J, with 11 bases between. Germline loops: CDR1 SGHTS, CDR2 YDEGEE. The CDR3 totals 14 residues. The repertoire was sequenced with immunoSEQ multiplex PCR; TCRdb's copy has only in-frame clones and lacks some. Of more than 2,000,000 clones listed, more than 85% are singletons. All donors qualified as healthy HIV-negative adults and had experienced no recent acute infections or vaccinations. Subsets obtained from CD4+ cells comprised CD45RA+ naive and CD45RA-negative memory cells. The receptor was derived from a man in his late teens or twenties in good health. Some clones in this sample may be carry-over from other donors' samples. Sequencing used naive CD4+ T cells from PBMCs. Described subset: CD45RA+ positively selected. This rearrangement joins TRBV5-8 to TRBJ1-3, with D maybe TRBD1 (5 bases). Here the CDR3 DNA reads TGTGCCAGCGGTCGGGGCTTCTCTGGAAACACCATATATTTT. This gives the protein CASGRGFSGNTIYF.